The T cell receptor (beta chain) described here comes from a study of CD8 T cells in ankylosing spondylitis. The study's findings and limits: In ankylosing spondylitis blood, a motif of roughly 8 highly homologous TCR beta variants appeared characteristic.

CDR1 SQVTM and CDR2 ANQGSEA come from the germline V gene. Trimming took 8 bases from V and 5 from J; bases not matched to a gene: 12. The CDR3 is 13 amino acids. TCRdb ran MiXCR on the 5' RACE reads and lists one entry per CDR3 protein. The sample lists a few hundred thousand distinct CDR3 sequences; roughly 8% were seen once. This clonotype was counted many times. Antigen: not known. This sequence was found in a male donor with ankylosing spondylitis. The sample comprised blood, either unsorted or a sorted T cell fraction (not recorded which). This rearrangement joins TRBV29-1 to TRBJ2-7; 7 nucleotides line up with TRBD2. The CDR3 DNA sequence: TGCAGCCCCCCCTTGCGGGGGTTTCACGAGCAGTACTTC. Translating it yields CSPPLRGFHEQYF.